This TCR beta chain was recovered during a study of blood T cell repertoires in COVID-19. This clone came up a few times. J gave up 4 bases and V 5 bases, and 6 bases lay outside the gene matches. The CDR3 loop spans 14 amino acids. The germline gives CDR1 LNHDA, CDR2 SQIVND (reference sequence). Produced via immunoSEQ multiplex PCR; TCRdb's table is partial and in-frame only. The sample has roughly 200,000 clones; over 75% are singletons. The source of this sequence is a man between 40 and 49 years old who had recovered from COVID-19. The rearrangement links TRBV19 to TRBJ1-2; 8 bases fit TRBD1. What was sequenced was PBMCs or T cells enriched from blood (not recorded which). The CDR3 loop is CASSVGQVGYGYTF. Written as DNA, the CDR3 is TGTGCCAGTAGTGTGGGACAGGTCGGCTATGGCTACACCTTC. The full variable domain, completed using reference TRBV19 and TRBJ1-2, is DGGITQSPKYLFRKEGQNVTLSCEQNLNHDAMYWYRQDPGQGLRLIYYSQIVNDFQKGDIAEGYSVSREKKESFPLTVTSAQKNPTAFYLCASSVGQVGYGYTFGSGTRLTVV.